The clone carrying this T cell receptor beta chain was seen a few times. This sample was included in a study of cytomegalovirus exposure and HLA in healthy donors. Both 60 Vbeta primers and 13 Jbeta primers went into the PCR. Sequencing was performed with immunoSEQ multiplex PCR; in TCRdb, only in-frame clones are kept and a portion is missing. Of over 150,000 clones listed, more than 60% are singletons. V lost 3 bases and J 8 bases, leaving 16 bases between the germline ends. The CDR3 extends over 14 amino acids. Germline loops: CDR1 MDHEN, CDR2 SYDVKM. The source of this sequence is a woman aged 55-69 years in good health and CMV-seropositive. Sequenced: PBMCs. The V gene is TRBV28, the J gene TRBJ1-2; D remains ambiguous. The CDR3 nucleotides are TGTGCCAGCAGTTTGGTCGGGGTGCCCCGGGGCTACACCTTC. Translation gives CASSLVGVPRGYTF.